This T cell receptor (beta chain) was obtained from a study of T cell changes during pregnancy in multiple sclerosis. TCRdb's copy holds only in-frame clones and misses some; the assay was immunoSEQ multiplex PCR. The table records about 36,000 clones, over 90% of them present only once. This CDR3 is 13 amino acids long. Germline lookup yields CDR1 SGDLS and CDR2 YYNGEE. V was shortened by 0 bases and J by 2 bases, with 5 bases between the two germline ends. The gene calls are TRBV9 and TRBJ1-2, with D perhaps matching TRBD1 (5 bases). This TCR was recovered from a female donor in good health, enrolled as a control in a pregnancy study. The sequencing here drew on CD4+ T cells from peripheral blood mononuclear cells, taken in the third trimester of pregnancy. The CDR3 spells CASSVGGNYGYTF. Written as DNA, the CDR3 is TGTGCCAGCAGCGTAGGGGGCAACTATGGCTACACCTTC.